The T cell receptor beta chain under discussion was sequenced for a study of T-cell memory formation after mild COVID-19. Findings and limits, study-wide: The study found contracting CD4+ clones mainly in CM and EM and contracting CD8+ clones in EMRA.

The CDR3 runs 15 residues. The germline V gene has CDR1 DFQATT and CDR2 SNEGSKA (reference sequence). The junction had 9 bases not matched to a gene; V was cut back by 0 bases and J by 6 bases. Regarding this clonotype: Its target is not known.

TCRdb reanalysed the 5' RACE reads using MiXCR and keeps one entry per CDR3 protein. The sample lists around 50,000 distinct CDR3 sequences, roughly 12% occurring once. The sequenced sample was PBMCs or a T cell subset sorted from them (not recorded which). The TCR sequence derives from a man younger than 30 who had mild COVID-19 (a few samples of this study predate the infection). Cell type and time point are not known. The chain uses TRBV20-1 and TRBJ2-3; 7 bases match TRBD1. CDR3 sequence (DNA): TGCAGTGCTAGAGAGTCGCGACAGGGAATGGATACGCAGTATTTT. Residues: CSARESRQGMDTQYF.